This T cell receptor (beta chain) appears in the sequencing data of a study of T cells in Graves' hyperthyroidism and ophthalmopathy. Comments on this clonotype: No antigen is known for it.

The CDR3 spans 16 residues. With V trimmed by 4 bases and J by 1 base, 9 bases remained unmatched. The germline CDR1 and CDR2 sequences are ENHRY and SYGVKD. Study-level results: In the analysis, a 13 V-J model separated ophthalmopathy from stable hyperthyroidism.

TCR beta CDR3 regions were amplified from RNA transcripts. Initially, a first-round RT-PCR of the TCR CDR3 employed the HTBI primer set. MiXCR was run by TCRdb on the multiplex PCR reads, yielding one entry per CDR3 protein. The sample yields around 620,000 distinct CDR3 sequences, about 45% seen once. Lactation, pregnancy, other autoimmune disease or uncontrolled infection excluded patients. The sequencing sample was made of peripheral blood or thyroid tissue (not recorded which). The rearrangement links TRBV10-3 to TRBJ2-5; 7 bases are a match to TRBD1. This TCR was sampled from an adult woman with Graves' disease, either hyperthyroidism or ophthalmopathy (not recorded which). In nucleotides, the CDR3 is TGTGCCATCAGTGCCCCGGGACAGCCATCCCAAGAGACCCAGTACTTC. As protein: CAISAPGQPSQETQYF.